The clone carrying this T cell receptor beta chain was counted once. Its specificity is unknown. Per germline, CDR1 SGHRS and CDR2 YFSETQ. After removal of 3 bases from V and 0 bases from J, the junction contained 9 bases not matched to a gene. This CDR3 comprises 16 residues. The data were obtained in a study of identical twins. Study-level findings and limits: Beta out-of-frame sequences displayed a weaker excess of sharing between twins.

TCRdb re-analysed the 5' RACE reads in MiXCR, keeping a single row per CDR3 protein. The sample lists around 470,000 distinct CDR3 sequences, 14% occurring once. In addition, the sample was reused for a study of yellow fever vaccine responses in identical twins.

Sequencing was performed on CD4+ T cells sorted from blood. The source is a young woman in good health. This chain joins TRBV5-1 and TRBJ2-7; 7 positions agree with TRBD2. The CDR3 spells CASSSSGRVSSYEQYF. CDR3 coding DNA: TGCGCCAGCAGCTCCTCGGGGAGGGTTAGCTCCTACGAGCAGTACTTC.